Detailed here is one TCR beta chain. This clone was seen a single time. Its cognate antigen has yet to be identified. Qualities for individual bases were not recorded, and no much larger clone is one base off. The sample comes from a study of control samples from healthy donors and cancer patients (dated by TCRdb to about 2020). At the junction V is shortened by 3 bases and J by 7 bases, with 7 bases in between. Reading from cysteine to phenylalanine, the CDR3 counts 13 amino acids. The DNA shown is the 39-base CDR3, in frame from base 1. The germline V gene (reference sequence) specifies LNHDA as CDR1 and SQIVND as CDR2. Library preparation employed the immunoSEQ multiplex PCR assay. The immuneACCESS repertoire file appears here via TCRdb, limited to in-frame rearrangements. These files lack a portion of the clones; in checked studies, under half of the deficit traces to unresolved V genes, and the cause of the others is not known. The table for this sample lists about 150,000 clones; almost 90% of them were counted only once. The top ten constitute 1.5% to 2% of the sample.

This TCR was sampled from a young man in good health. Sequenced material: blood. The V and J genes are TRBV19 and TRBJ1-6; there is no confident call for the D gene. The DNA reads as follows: TGTGCCAGTAGTATCCAGTCCAATTCACCCCTCCACTTT. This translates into CASSIQSNSPLHF.